The 27 T cell receptor beta chains listed next were all sequenced from one sample in a study of cytomegalovirus exposure and HLA in healthy donors. This PCR relied on a set of 60 Vbeta primers and 13 Jbeta primers. Sequenced by immunoSEQ multiplex PCR; TCRdb stores in-frame clones only, minus some. The sample gives under 200,000 clones, approximately 84% of which show up once; around 0.97% is in the top ten. Material: PBMCs. These TCRs come from a young man in good health and CMV-seronegative.

This rearrangement joins TRBV7-8 to TRBJ2-7; maybe TRBD1 (5 bases). V dropped 4 bases and J dropped 2 bases, with 9 bases sitting between them. The CDR3 contains 13 residues. Looked up from germline, CDR1 is SGHVS and CDR2 is FQNEAQ. The CDR3 DNA reads as TGTGCCAGCAGCTACGGACAAACCTACGAGCAGTACTTC. It yields the protein CASSYGQTYEQYF.

As for this clone: Relative to the germline gene, one junction end is altered; a read error may explain this. The genes are TRBV10-3 and TRBJ1-3, with TRBD1 matching 10 bases. CDR1 and CDR2 (germline): ENHRY, SYGVKD. CDR3 length: 16 residues. The CDR3 nucleotides are TGTGCCATCATTGAGGAAGACAGGGGGCCAGGAAACACCATATATTTT. It encodes CAIIEEDRGPGNTIYF.

The rearrangement joins TRBV19 to TRBJ1-3, with 7 bases matching TRBD1. CDR1 LNHDA and CDR2 SQIVND come from the germline V gene (reference sequence). Germline trimming cut 3 bases from V and 0 bases from J; bases unmatched to any gene: 8. The CDR3 contains 17 residues. This CDR3 reads CASSMGGTEPSGNTIYF. CDR3 in DNA: TGTGCCAGTAGTATGGGCGGGACAGAGCCCTCTGGAAACACCATATATTTT.

The rearrangement uses TRBV30 and TRBJ2-1; TRBD2 matches at 7 bases. The CDR3 has 12 residues. Trimming at V came to 4 bases and at J to 10 bases, leaving 7 bases not matched to a gene. Germline lookup yields CDR1 GTSNPN and CDR2 SVGIG (reference sequence). In DNA, the CDR3 is TGTGCCTGGAATCAGATCGGGGGGGAGCAGTTCTTC. Translation: CAWNQIGGEQFF.

The chain links TRBV2 to TRBJ1-5, with TRBD1 as a possible D gene (6 bases). Germline loops: CDR1 SNHLY, CDR2 FYNNEI. The CDR3 totals 15 residues. The V gene lost 6 bases and the J gene lost 0 bases, with 12 bases spanning the gap. The DNA of the CDR3 is TGTGCCAGCAGGGGGACACCTTATAGCAATCAGCCCCAGCATTTT. Its protein product is CASRGTPYSNQPQHF.

This chain joins TRBV7-2 and TRBJ2-1; 10 nucleotides line up with TRBD2. The CDR3 contains 14 residues. V was clipped by 4 bases and J by 12 bases; unmatched bases: 9. The V gene's germline CDR1 is SGHTA and CDR2 FQGNSA. The CDR3 loop is CASSSSSGGPGQFF. In nucleotides, the CDR3 is TGTGCCAGCAGCTCCTCTAGCGGGGGACCAGGGCAGTTCTTC.

The chain recombines TRBV18 with TRBJ2-7, with D perhaps matching TRBD1 (6 bases). V lost 3 bases and J 5 bases, leaving 11 bases between the germline ends. The CDR3 runs to 13 residues. The germline CDR1 and CDR2 sequences are KGHSH and LQKENI. The chain's CDR3 is CASSPGTTNEQYF. The CDR3 DNA reads as TGTGCCAGCTCACCCGGGACAACGAACGAGCAGTACTTC.

This clone appeared a single time. V is TRBV7-3 and J is TRBJ2-3; possibly TRBD2 for D (6 bases). CDR3 length: 16 residues. Germline V lookup: CDR1 SGHTA, CDR2 FQGTGA. Between the trimmed V and J ends, which lost 5 bases and 1 base, there was a span of 16 bases. The CDR3 reads CASSTLPGLRTDTQYF. The CDR3 bases are TGTGCCAGCAGCACCCTACCGGGACTCCGCACAGATACGCAGTATTTT. The full variable domain, rest sourced from reference TRBV7-3 and TRBJ2-3, is GAGVSQTPSNKVTEKGKYVELRCDPISGHTALYWYRQSLGQGPEFLIYFQGTGAADDSGLPNDRFFAVRPEGSVSTLKIQRTERGDSAVYLCASSTLPGLRTDTQYFGPGTRLTVL.

The J gene is TRBJ1-5, the V gene TRBV23-1, with unresolved D. TRBV23-1 counts as an open reading frame of uncertain function. V lost 2 bases and J lost 6, with 14 bases in between. The length of the CDR3 is 15 residues. The CDR3 sequence is CASSQIPGDCQPQHF. DNA of the CDR3: TGCGCCAGCAGTCAAATCCCCGGGGATTGTCAGCCCCAGCATTTT.

V is TRBV15 and J is TRBJ2-1; possibly TRBD1 for D (7 bases). The CDR3 sequence is 17 residues long. Trimming shortened V by 0 bases and J by 6 bases, and 18 bases separated the two germline ends. Germline lookup yields CDR1 LNHNV and CDR2 YYDKDF (reference sequence). CDR3 sequence (DNA): TGTGCCACCAGCAGAGATCCAGGGGGGACGTTCGGCAATGAGCAGTTCTTC. It encodes CATSRDPGGTFGNEQFF. The full variable domain, rest sourced from reference TRBV15 and TRBJ2-1, is DAMVIQNPRYQVTQFGKPVTLSCSQTLNHNVMYWYQQKSSQAPKLLFHYYDKDFNNEADTPDNFQSRRPNTSFCFLDIRSPGLGDTAMYLCATSRDPGGTFGNEQFFGPGTRLTVL.

This chain uses TRBV21-1 with TRBJ2-2; the table's D call, TRBD1, has no DNA check behind it. TRBV21-1 is a recognized pseudogene. The CDR3 length is 15 residues. This CDR3 reads CASLRRQGNTGELFF. The CDR3 DNA follows: TGTGCCAGCCTAAGACGACAGGGAAACACCGGGGAGCTGTTTTTT.

The V gene is TRBV2, the J gene TRBJ2-5, with D maybe TRBD1 (6 bases). The DNA matches TRBJ2-7 better at its end, which makes the J call doubtful. The CDR3 has 12 residues. Per the germline V gene, CDR1 is SNHLY and CDR2 is FYNNEI. CDR3 sequence reads: CASNRVSYEQYF. DNA of the CDR3: TGTGCCAGCAACAGGGTCTCCTACGAGCAGTACTTC.

The V and J genes are TRBV5-6 and TRBJ2-4; no clear D. The CDR3 sequence is 13 residues long. Trimming took off 2 bases at V and 5 bases at J, with 8 bases between the two ends. Germline V gene lookup returns CDR1 SGHDT and CDR2 YYEEEE. The CDR3 nucleotides are TGTGCCAGCAGCTTTAGTCCCCAAAACATTCAGTACTTC. It yields the protein CASSFSPQNIQYF.

The rearrangement uses TRBV28 and TRBJ1-1; D not resolved. CDR3 size: 15 residues. The germline V gene has CDR1 MDHEN and CDR2 SYDVKM. The V gene lost 1 base and the J gene lost 8 bases, with 17 bases spanning the gap. The CDR3 DNA reads TGTGCCAGCAGTTTATTTTTTGGGTCAGGCCGGGAAGCTTTCTTT. Its protein is CASSLFFGSGREAFF.

J is TRBJ1-1 and V is TRBV9; perhaps TRBD1 as D (6 bases). Trimming left V 2 bases short and J 4 bases short, with 9 bases between. The CDR3 is 13 amino acids. The germline V gene encodes CDR1 SGDLS and CDR2 YYNGEE. The CDR3 DNA sequence: TGTGCCAGCAGCGTTTTAGGGGGCACTGAAGCTTTCTTT. It encodes CASSVLGGTEAFF.

V usage is TRBV15 and J usage is TRBJ2-1, with 7 bases identical to TRBD1. Trimming at V came to 0 bases and at J to 3 bases, leaving 8 bases not matched to a gene. Germline values: CDR1 LNHNV, CDR2 YYDKDF (reference sequence). The CDR3 sequence is 17 residues long. CDR3 residues: CATSRDYQAGGYNEQFF. The CDR3 nucleotides are TGTGCCACCAGCAGAGATTACCAGGCAGGGGGCTACAATGAGCAGTTCTTC.

The chain employs TRBV10-3 and TRBJ1-2, with TRBD1 identical over 9 bases. Trimming cost V 6 bases and J 4 bases; bases outside gene matches: 9. Per the germline V gene, CDR1 is ENHRY and CDR2 is SYGVKD. CDR3 size: 15 residues. The DNA of the CDR3 is TGTGCCATCAGCTTTGGACAGGGGTCGGTCTATGGCTACACCTTC. Amino acids: CAISFGQGSVYGYTF.

This chain uses TRBV5-1 with TRBJ2-5, with 9 bases matching TRBD2. V was pared by 5 bases and J by 5 bases, with 16 bases of the junction left unmatched. CDR1 and CDR2 from the germline V gene are SGHRS and YFSETQ. CDR3 length: 17 amino acids. The CDR3 DNA reads as TGCGCCAGCAGAAATGGACTAGCGAGCGTTTTCCCGGAGACCCAGTACTTC. Amino acids: CASRNGLASVFPETQYF.

J is TRBJ2-6 and V is TRBV7-9, with 10 bases matching TRBD1. Losses at the gene ends were 4 bases for V and 3 bases for J; bases not matched to a gene: 9. The germline CDR1 and CDR2 sequences are SEHNR and FQNEAQ (reference sequence). The CDR3 is 18 residues long. The CDR3 loop is CASSSRRGTGVGANVLTF. In nucleotides, the CDR3 is TGTGCCAGCAGCTCACGAAGGGGGACAGGGGTTGGGGCCAACGTCCTGACTTTC.

The chain joins TRBV27 to TRBJ2-5; perhaps TRBD2 as D (5 bases). Germline CDR1 MNHEY, CDR2 SMNVEV (reference sequence). This CDR3 contains 13 residues. V was shortened by 2 bases and J by 5 bases, with 9 bases between the two germline ends. CDR3 nucleotides: TGTGCCAGCAGTTTAAACGGGATGGAGACCCAGTACTTC. This gives the protein CASSLNGMETQYF.

This chain links TRBV9 with TRBJ2-2, with 8 nucleotides matching TRBD1. Per germline, CDR1 SGDLS and CDR2 YYNGEE. J lost 8 bases, V lost 2 bases, and 8 bases had no gene match. The CDR3 sequence is 15 residues long. The CDR3 bases are TGTGCCAGCAGCGTTGTGTCCAGGGGGCTAGGGGAGCTGTTTTTT. Translating it yields CASSVVSRGLGELFF.

This clone was recorded a few times. The chain carries TRBV6-4 and TRBJ1-1; D possibly corresponds to TRBD1 (6 bases). The germline V gene has CDR1 MRHNA and CDR2 SNTAGT. Deletions cut 2 bases from V and 8 bases from J, with 6 bases between. The CDR3 is 11 amino acids. CDR3 residues: CASSDGGEAFF. The DNA for the CDR3 is TGTGCCAGCAGTGACGGGGGCGAAGCTTTCTTT.

The chain recombines TRBV5-1 with TRBJ2-7, with D hard to call. CDR3 size: 15 residues. V lost 0 bases and J 0 bases, leaving 10 bases between the germline ends. Germline values: CDR1 SGHRS, CDR2 YFSETQ. In DNA, the CDR3 is TGCGCCAGCAGCTTGGTAGGCGGTCACTCCTACGAGCAGTACTTC. Amino acids: CASSLVGGHSYEQYF.

The V call is TRBV2, the J call TRBJ1-5; D perhaps matches TRBD1 (6 bases). This CDR3 has 13 amino acids. V was shortened by 10 bases and J by 5 bases, with 15 bases between the two germline ends. Germline loops: CDR1 SNHLY, CDR2 FYNNEI. CDR3 amino acids: CATKTGRDQPQHF. The CDR3 coding sequence is TGTGCCACCAAAACAGGGAGGGATCAGCCCCAGCATTTT.

This chain joins TRBV14 and TRBJ2-3; TRBD2 matches at 14 bases. Germline values: CDR1 SGHDN, CDR2 FVKESK. V lost 4 bases and J lost 6; bases outside the gene matches: 9. The CDR3 length is 17 residues. The CDR3 DNA is TGTGCCAGCAGCCCGGGACTAGCGGGGGCCCGATTTGATACGCAGTATTTT. Translation: CASSPGLAGARFDTQYF.

The rearrangement links TRBV19 to TRBJ2-7, with D uncertain. In germline, CDR1 is LNHDA, CDR2 SQIVND (reference sequence). V lost 8 bases and J 6 bases, leaving 23 bases between the germline ends. The CDR3 covers 15 residues. CDR3 residues: CASPSSFEPSCEQYF. The CDR3 nucleotides read TGTGCCAGTCCATCAAGTTTCGAGCCAAGCTGCGAGCAGTACTTC.

V and J are TRBV7-8 and TRBJ1-1; a weak D match, TRBD1 (6 bases). The ends were cut back, 3 bases at V and 2 bases at J, with 13 bases in the middle. CDR3 length equals 15 residues. Germline V gene data show CDR1 as SGHVS and CDR2 as FQNEAQ. CDR3: CASSFQGSLNTEAFF. The CDR3 nucleotides read TGTGCCAGCAGCTTTCAGGGGTCCCTAAACACTGAAGCTTTCTTT. Looking up the rest from reference TRBV7-8 and TRBJ1-1 gives the full variable domain: GAGVSQSPRYKVAKRGQDVALRCDPISGHVSLFWYQQALGQGPEFLTYFQNEAQLDKSGLPSDRFFAERPEGSVSTLKIQRTQQEDSAVYLCASSFQGSLNTEAFFGQGTRLTVV.